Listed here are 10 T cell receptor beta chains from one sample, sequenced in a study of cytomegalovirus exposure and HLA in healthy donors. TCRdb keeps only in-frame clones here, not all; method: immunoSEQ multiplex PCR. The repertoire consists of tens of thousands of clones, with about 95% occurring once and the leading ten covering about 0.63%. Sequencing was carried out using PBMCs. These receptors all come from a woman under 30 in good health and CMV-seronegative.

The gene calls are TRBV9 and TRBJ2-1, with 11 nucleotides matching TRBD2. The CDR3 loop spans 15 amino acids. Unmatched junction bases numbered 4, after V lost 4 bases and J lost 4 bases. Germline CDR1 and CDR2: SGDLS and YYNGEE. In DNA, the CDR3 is TGTGCCAGCAGCACTAGCGGGGGTATGTACAATGAGCAGTTCTTC. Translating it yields CASSTSGGMYNEQFF.

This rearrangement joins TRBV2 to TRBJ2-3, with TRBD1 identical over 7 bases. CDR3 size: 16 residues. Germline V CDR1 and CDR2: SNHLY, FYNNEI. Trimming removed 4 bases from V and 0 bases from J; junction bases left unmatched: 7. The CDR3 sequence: CASSADRAASTDTQYF. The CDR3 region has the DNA TGTGCCAGCAGTGCCGACAGGGCGGCGAGCACAGATACGCAGTATTTT. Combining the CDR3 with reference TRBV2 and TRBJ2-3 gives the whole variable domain EPEVTQTPSHQVTQMGQEVILRCVPISNHLYFYWYRQILGQKVEFLVSFYNNEISEKSEIFDDQFSVERPDGSNFTLKIRSTKLEDSAMYFCASSADRAASTDTQYFGPGTRLTVL.

The CDR3 here is CASMGFWSPNRDRGSPLHF. DNA for the CDR3: TGTGCCAGTATGGGGTTTTGGTCACCAAACCGGGACAGGGGTTCACCCCTCCACTTT. The chain has TRBV19 and TRBJ1-6; 10 positions match TRBD1. The germline V gene has CDR1 LNHDA and CDR2 SQIVND (reference sequence). There are 19 residues in the CDR3. V lost 7 bases, J lost 9 bases, and 21 bases stayed unmatched.

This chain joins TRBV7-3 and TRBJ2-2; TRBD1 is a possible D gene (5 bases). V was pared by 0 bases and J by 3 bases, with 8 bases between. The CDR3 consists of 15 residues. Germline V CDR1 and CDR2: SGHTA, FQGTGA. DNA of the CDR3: TGTGCCAGCAGCTTAACTTCAGGGTACACCGGGGAGCTGTTTTTT. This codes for CASSLTSGYTGELFF.

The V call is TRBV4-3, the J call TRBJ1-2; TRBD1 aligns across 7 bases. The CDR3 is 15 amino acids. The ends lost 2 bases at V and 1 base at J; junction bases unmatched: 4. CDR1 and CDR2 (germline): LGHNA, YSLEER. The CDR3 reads CASSQTGELNYGYTF. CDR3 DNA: TGCGCCAGCAGCCAAACAGGGGAACTTAACTATGGCTACACCTTC.

The CDR3 DNA follows: TGCGCCAGCAGCGGGGACAGGGGAGCTTTCTTT. It encodes CASSGDRGAFF. The gene calls are TRBV5-1 and TRBJ1-1; 10 bases align to TRBD1. J gave up 10 bases and V 4 bases, and 1 base lay outside the gene matches. The germline V gene encodes CDR1 SGHRS and CDR2 YFSETQ. The CDR3 spans 11 residues.

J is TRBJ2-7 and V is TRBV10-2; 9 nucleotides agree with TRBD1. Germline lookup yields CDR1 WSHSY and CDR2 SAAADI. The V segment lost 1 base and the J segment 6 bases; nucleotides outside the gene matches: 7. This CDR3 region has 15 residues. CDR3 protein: CASSEWGTGTGEQYF. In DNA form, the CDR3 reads TGCGCCAGCAGTGAGTGGGGGACAGGGACCGGCGAGCAGTACTTC.

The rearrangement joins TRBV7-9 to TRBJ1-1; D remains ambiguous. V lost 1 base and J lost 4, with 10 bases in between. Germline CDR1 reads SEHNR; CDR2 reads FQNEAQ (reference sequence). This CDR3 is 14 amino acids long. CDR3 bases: TGTGCCAGCAGCTTAGGAGGGTTTGCCACTGAAGCTTTCTTT. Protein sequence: CASSLGGFATEAFF.

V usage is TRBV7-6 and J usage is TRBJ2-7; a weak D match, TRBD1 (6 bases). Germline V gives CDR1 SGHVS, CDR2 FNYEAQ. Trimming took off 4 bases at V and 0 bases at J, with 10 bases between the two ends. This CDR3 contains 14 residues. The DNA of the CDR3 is TGTGCCAGCAGCTCGGACAGACACTCCTACGAGCAGTACTTC. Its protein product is CASSSDRHSYEQYF.

CDR3 in DNA: TGTGCCAGTAGTTTCGGGATAAGACAAGAGACCCAGTACTTC. Its translation: CASSFGIRQETQYF. The chain links TRBV19 to TRBJ2-5, with D possibly TRBD2 on 5 matching bases. Germline CDR1 is LNHDA and CDR2 is SQIVND (reference sequence). The CDR3 runs 14 residues. Trimming cost V 5 bases and J 2 bases, with 12 bases left between them.